These T cell receptor beta chains were read from a single sample in a study of beta chain features in type 1 diabetes. Repertoires were generated with immunoSEQ multiplex PCR, while TCRdb's copy carries only in-frame clones and drops some. Of around 290,000 clones in the sample, around 7.8% were seen once. Specimen: central memory CD4+ T cells from blood. Source of these receptors: a woman between 18 and 29 years old in good health. Both conserved end residues are part of each CDR3. A D gene is named only where the DNA matches it firmly. Size tells how often a clone was seen (once, few, many) or the class of an expanded clone, and some rows leave it out.

TRBJ1-2	-	TRBV2	few	13	CASSAGNNYGYTF	TGTGCCAGCAGTGCAGGGAATAACTATGGCTACACCTTC
TRBJ2-7	TRBD2	TRBV7-2	-	15	CASSLGVAGEFEQYF	TGTGCCAGCAGCTTAGGGGTAGCGGGAGAATTCGAGCAGTACTTC
TRBJ2-6	TRBD2	TRBV7-3	-	19	CASSLFGRKGNSGANVLTF	TGTGCCAGCAGCTTATTCGGGAGGAAGGGGAACTCTGGGGCCAACGTCCTGACTTTC
TRBJ2-3	-	TRBV5-1	-	15	CASSLEGPNTDTQYF	TGCGCCAGCAGCTTGGAGGGTCCGAACACAGATACGCAGTATTTT
TRBJ1-5	-	TRBV2	-	13	CASMGVANQPQHF	TGTGCCAGCATGGGGGTTGCAAATCAGCCCCAGCATTTT
TRBJ2-1	TRBD2	TRBV5-1	-	17	CASSYPLGTSGRGEQFF	TGCGCCAGCAGCTATCCGCTGGGGACTAGCGGGAGAGGAGAGCAGTTCTTC
TRBJ2-3	-	TRBV9	few	15	CASSVGHRDFPSQYF	TGTGCCAGCAGCGTAGGTCATCGGGACTTCCCTTCGCAGTATTTT
TRBJ2-1	-	TRBV5-1	-	14	CASRGEGAFNEQFF	TGCGCCAGCAGGGGGGAGGGGGCCTTCAATGAGCAGTTCTTC
TRBJ2-3	-	TRBV7-3	-	13	CASSPTTPGTQYF	TGTGCCAGCAGCCCTACCACTCCTGGTACGCAGTATTTT
TRBJ2-2	-	TRBV9	few	15	CASSNPPSSTGELFF	TGTGCCAGCAGCAATCCCCCCTCATCCACCGGGGAGCTGTTTTTT
TRBJ2-1	-	TRBV15	few	14	CATSRPDPRNEQFF	TGTGCCACCAGCAGACCCGACCCACGAAATGAGCAGTTCTTC
TRBJ1-1	-	TRBV13	medium-sized	14	CASRAGTPRTEAFF	TGTGCCAGCAGGGCCGGGACCCCGAGAACTGAAGCTTTCTTT
TRBJ2-1	TRBD2	TRBV29-1	few	15	CSVVGTSGSMDEQFF	TGCAGCGTTGTTGGGACTAGCGGGAGTATGGATGAGCAGTTCTTC
TRBJ2-7	-	TRBV27	few	17	CASSPRTGGSVSAQQYF	TGTGCCAGCAGCCCGCGAACAGGCGGTTCGGTAAGCGCGCAGCAGTACTTC
TRBJ1-1	-	TRBV28	-	15	CASGRVPTTNTEAFF	TGTGCCAGCGGTAGGGTCCCCACAACAAACACTGAAGCTTTCTTT
TRBJ2-4	-	TRBV19	few	15	CASSLGPLAKNIQYF	TGTGCCAGTAGTTTGGGGCCTTTAGCCAAAAACATTCAGTACTTC
TRBJ1-2	-	TRBV5-6	-	14	CASSPPGGGYGYTF	TGTGCCAGCAGCCCCCCCGGGGGCGGCTATGGCTACACCTTC
TRBJ1-1	-	TRBV7-8	few	18	CASSLVVGGGQRNTEAFF	TGTGCCAGCAGCTTAGTAGTCGGTGGAGGACAGAGGAACACTGAAGCTTTCTTT
TRBJ2-7	-	TRBV29-1	-	12	CSARTAASEQYF	TGCAGCGCTAGGACAGCCGCCTCCGAGCAGTACTTC
TRBJ1-1	TRBD1	TRBV11-2	-	16	CASSFSGQGPNTEAFF	TGTGCCAGCAGCTTCTCCGGACAGGGGCCAAACACTGAAGCTTTCTTT
TRBJ2-6	TRBD1	TRBV4-3	many	19	CASSQERQGRGSGANVLTF	TGCGCCAGCAGCCAAGAACGACAGGGAAGGGGCTCTGGGGCCAACGTCCTGACTTTC
TRBJ2-7	-	TRBV21-1	many	14	CASKEAGGNYEQYF	TGTGCCAGCAAAGAAGCGGGCGGGAACTACGAGCAGTACTTC
TRBJ1-2	-	TRBV7-2	few	15	CASSSRGTANYGYTF	TGTGCCAGCAGCTCGCGAGGGACGGCTAACTATGGCTACACCTTC
TRBJ1-5	-	TRBV7-2	-	14	CASSLVPGAQPQHF	TGTGCCAGCAGCTTAGTTCCAGGGGCTCAGCCCCAGCATTTT
TRBJ1-2	-	TRBV5-1	few	14	CASSLAGEDYGYTF	TGCGCCAGCAGCTTAGCCGGGGAGGACTATGGCTACACCTTC
TRBJ1-2	-	TRBV4-3	few	11	CASSQERRYTF	TGCGCCAGCAGCCAAGAAAGGCGCTACACCTTC
TRBJ2-5	TRBD2	TRBV5-1	-	15	CASSSLAGLQETQYF	TGCGCCAGCAGCTCCTTAGCGGGACTCCAAGAGACCCAGTACTTC
TRBJ1-4	TRBD1	TRBV28	-	15	CASSPGDRYNEKLFF	TGTGCCAGCAGCCCCGGGGACAGATACAATGAAAAACTGTTTTTT
TRBJ2-1	-	TRBV19	-	14	CASSPRGGDNEQFF	TGTGCCAGTAGTCCGCGTGGAGGCGACAATGAGCAGTTCTTC
TRBJ2-2	-	TRBV13	few	12	CASSPPFGELFF	TGTGCCAGCAGCCCCCCCTTTGGGGAGCTGTTTTTT
TRBJ2-1	TRBD2	TRBV5-1	many	16	CASSLLASGRYNEQFF	TGCGCCAGCAGCTTGTTGGCTAGCGGGAGGTACAATGAGCAGTTCTTC
TRBJ2-1	-	TRBV29-1	few	16	CSVGAQTGYSYNEQFF	TGCAGCGTTGGGGCCCAGACAGGATACTCCTACAATGAGCAGTTCTTC